This T cell receptor beta chain was identified in a study of PD-1 blockade in mismatch repair-deficient tumors. Study-wide context: Patients had roughly twelve mismatch repair-deficient cancer types, all previously treated and progressing. The study's findings and limits: Rapid post-treatment expansion, then contraction, generally preceding radiologic response, marked tumor-resident clones.

This sample's time point: 10-day in vitro stimulation with candidate neoantigen peptide 4. An approximately ten-day in vitro culture was run per each of fewer than ten reactive peptides. Clone fold changes were calculated against an identical culture without peptide. The CDR3 loop spans 12 amino acids. V lost 3 bases to trimming and J lost 3 bases, with 3 bases between them. The germline V gene has CDR1 SGHTA and CDR2 FQGNSA. Produced via immunoSEQ multiplex PCR; TCRdb's table is partial and in-frame only. The sample includes more than 11,000 clones, roughly 80% seen only once; the top ten take around 20%. This clone was observed once. Its target is not known.

The chain uses TRBV7-2 and TRBJ1-3; D uncertain. This sequence originates from an adult with mismatch repair-deficient cancer. The sequenced sample was cells cultured in vitro, obtained from a patient treated with pembrolizumab. The CDR3 sequence is CASSFFGNTIYF. CDR3 DNA: TGTGCCAGCAGCTTCTTTGGAAACACCATATATTTT.